This note documents a single T cell receptor beta chain sequence. The sample originates from a study of blood T cell repertoires in COVID-19. About the study: Researchers got acute and convalescent COVID-19 samples from the United States, Italy and Spain. The analysed material was cDNA or gDNA that came from T cells, B-cell-depleted T cells, or PBMCs.

The CDR3 spans 13 residues. Germline-derived CDR1 and CDR2 are SNHLY and FYNNEI. J gave up 5 bases and V 8 bases, and 8 bases lay outside the gene matches. Authors' analysis steps: Reference gene primer amplification gave nucleated cell count estimates. Repertoires were generated with immunoSEQ multiplex PCR, while TCRdb's copy carries only in-frame clones and drops some. The DNA gave D and trimming, while V, J and clone size come from that table. The data hold about 120,000 clones, with 82% observed a single time. V usage is TRBV2 and J usage is TRBJ2-7, with 8 bases matching TRBD1. The sequence derives from an older woman with acute or convalescent COVID-19. Sample: peripheral blood. CDR3 region: CASVGQAGDEQYF. CDR3 coding DNA: TGTGCCAGCGTGGGACAGGCTGGGGACGAGCAGTACTTC.